The subject of this entry is one T cell receptor beta chain. Its specificity is not known. The data derive from a study of monozygotic twins with inflammatory bowel disease. There are 15 residues in the CDR3. The germline CDR1 and CDR2 sequences are PRHDT and FYEKMQ (reference sequence). Study-level findings and limits: Clonotype sharing was lower in IBD patients than healthy twins, most markedly with disease activity.

A total RNA quantity of around 3,600 ng went into each TCR library. TCRdb processed the 5' RACE reads again and assigns one entry to each CDR3 protein, with no DNA. The listing records a few hundred thousand distinct CDR3 sequences. Sequenced input: blood. This rearrangement joins TRBV13 to TRBJ1-1; TCRdb designates TRBD1, a call that cannot be tested without DNA. The clonotype comes from a human donor with ulcerative colitis or Crohn's disease, or a healthy co-twin of an affected twin (not recorded which). The CDR3 here is CASSLRDRGYTEAFF.